This passage covers 9 T cell receptor beta chains from one sample sequenced in a study of cytomegalovirus exposure and HLA in healthy donors. PCR employed 60 Vbeta and 13 Jbeta primers. Libraries were prepared by immunoSEQ multiplex PCR; TCRdb keeps only in-frame clonotypes and omits some of them. Counted here are about 110,000 clones, about four fifths occurring once; the ten biggest clones make up about a fifth. Sequenced input: PBMCs. These receptors came from a man aged 25 to 45 in good health and CMV-seropositive.

The chain carries TRBV6-1 and TRBJ1-2, with TRBD1 matching over 10 bases. This CDR3 region has 15 residues. V shed 6 bases and J 8 bases; nucleotides not matched to a gene: 12. CDR1 and CDR2 (germline): MNHNS, SASEGT. The CDR3 reads CASRNRGQGIRGYTF. The CDR3, as DNA: TGTGCCAGCAGGAACAGGGGACAGGGGATTCGGGGCTACACCTTC.

This clone was counted a single time. This chain uses TRBV7-9 with TRBJ2-6, with TRBD1 matching over 10 bases. The CDR3 is 18 residues long. Per germline, CDR1 SEHNR and CDR2 FQNEAQ (reference sequence). The trim removed 1 base at V and 1 base at J, leaving 4 bases unmatched. CDR3 protein: CASSLVWTGGSGANVLTF. CDR3 coding DNA: TGTGCCAGCAGCTTAGTTTGGACAGGGGGATCTGGGGCCAACGTCCTGACTTTC.

V and J are TRBV5-1 and TRBJ2-5, with D possibly being TRBD1 (5 bases). CDR1 is SGHRS and CDR2 is YFSETQ in the germline V gene. V shed 4 bases and J shed 3 bases, with 13 bases lying between them. The CDR3 has 14 amino acids. The CDR3 nucleotides read TGCGCCAGCAGCCAGGACACGACAGAAGAGACCCAGTACTTC. Translated: CASSQDTTEETQYF.

V usage is TRBV5-1 and J usage is TRBJ1-4; the D gene is possibly TRBD1 (6 bases). Trimming removed 1 base from V and 8 bases from J, with 12 bases in between. CDR3 length equals 14 residues. The germline CDR1 and CDR2 sequences are SGHRS and YFSETQ. The CDR3 DNA follows: TGCGCCAGCAGCTTGACAGGGAATGACGAAAAACTGTTTTTT. This codes for CASSLTGNDEKLFF.

The genes are TRBV2 and TRBJ2-5; TRBD1 aligns across 7 bases. Germline-derived CDR1 and CDR2 are SNHLY and FYNNEI. The CDR3 spans 13 residues. The trim removed 4 bases at V and 5 bases at J, leaving 4 bases unmatched. The CDR3 sequence: CASSARQGETQYF. The CDR3 bases are TGTGCCAGCAGTGCGCGACAGGGTGAGACCCAGTACTTC.

This chain connects TRBV6-1 to TRBJ2-2, with 8 positions matching TRBD2. There are 15 residues in the CDR3. The germline gives CDR1 MNHNS, CDR2 SASEGT. Trimming took 6 bases from V and 7 from J; bases not matched to a gene: 10. The CDR3 reads CASRESGGSIGELFF. In nucleotides, the CDR3 is TGTGCCAGCAGGGAATCGGGGGGGAGTATCGGGGAGCTGTTTTTT.

The chain has TRBV6-5 and TRBJ1-5; no definite D call. Per the germline V gene, CDR1 is MNHEY and CDR2 is SVGAGI. V lost 5 bases to trimming and J lost 5 bases, with 10 bases between them. This CDR3 is built from 13 residues. CDR3 loop: CASSHGRDQPQHF. Here the CDR3 DNA reads TGTGCCAGCAGTCATGGTCGAGATCAGCCCCAGCATTTT.

The chain employs TRBV5-1 and TRBJ2-7, with a weak D call TRBD1 (5 bases). Germline-derived CDR1 and CDR2 are SGHRS and YFSETQ. CDR3 length equals 15 residues. The CDR3 loop reads CASSATGSSSYEQYV. CDR3 DNA sequence: TGTGCCAGCAGCGCCACAGGATCGAGCTCCTACGAGCAGTACGTC.

The V call is TRBV25-1, the J call TRBJ1-1; the match to TRBD1 covers 9 bases. CDR1 is MGHDK, CDR2 SYGVNS, per germline. This CDR3 has 15 amino acids. The J segment lost 3 bases and the V segment lost 3 bases, leaving 5 bases of the junction unmatched. The CDR3 DNA follows: TGTGCCAGCAGTGATCCTAGGACAGGGGACACTGAAGCTTTCTTT. Amino acid sequence: CASSDPRTGDTEAFF.